One and the same sample provided the 5 T cell receptor beta chains below, sequenced in a study of monozygotic twins with inflammatory bowel disease. TCRdb reworked the 5' RACE reads into one entry per CDR3 protein, no DNA. In total, the table holds roughly 150,000 distinct CDR3 sequences. Sequencing was performed on blood. These receptors were taken from a human donor with ulcerative colitis or Crohn's disease, or a healthy co-twin of an affected twin (not recorded which).

The chain joins TRBV5-1 to TRBJ2-3; lacking DNA, the TRBD1 call made by TCRdb goes unchecked. This CDR3 is built from 15 residues. Germline V CDR1 and CDR2: SGHRS, YFSETQ. The chain's CDR3 is CASSPGGTSTDTQYF.

The gene calls are TRBV19 and TRBJ1-5. Looked up from germline, CDR1 is LNHDA and CDR2 is SQIVND (reference sequence). The CDR3 totals 13 residues. This chain's CDR3 is CASRDIGNQPQHF.

V gene TRBV6-1 combines with J gene TRBJ1-1. Germline CDR1 reads MNHNS; CDR2 reads SASEGT. The CDR3 is made up of 14 amino acids. The CDR3 loop reads CASRIREVNTEAFF.

The rearrangement uses TRBV20-1 and TRBJ2-7; TCRdb indicates TRBD1, and absent DNA this call remains unverified. The germline CDR1 and CDR2 sequences are DFQATT and SNEGSKA (reference sequence). The CDR3 sequence is 14 residues long. CDR3: CSARGRDRAYEQYF.

This sequence joins TRBV30 and TRBJ1-2. The germline V gene has CDR1 GTSNPN and CDR2 SVGIG (reference sequence). The CDR3 has 11 amino acids. CDR3 in amino acids: CAWSVQFGLTF.